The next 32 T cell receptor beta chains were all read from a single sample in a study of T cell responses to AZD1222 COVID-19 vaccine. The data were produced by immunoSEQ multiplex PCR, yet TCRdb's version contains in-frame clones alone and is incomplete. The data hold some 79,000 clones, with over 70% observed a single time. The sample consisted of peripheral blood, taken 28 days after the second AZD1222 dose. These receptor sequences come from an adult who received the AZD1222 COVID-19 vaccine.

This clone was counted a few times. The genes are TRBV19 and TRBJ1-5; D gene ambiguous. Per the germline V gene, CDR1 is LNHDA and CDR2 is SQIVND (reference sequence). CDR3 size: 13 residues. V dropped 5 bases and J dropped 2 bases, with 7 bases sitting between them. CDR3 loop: CASSDRRNQPQHF. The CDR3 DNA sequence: TGTGCCAGTAGTGACCGACGCAATCAGCCCCAGCATTTT.

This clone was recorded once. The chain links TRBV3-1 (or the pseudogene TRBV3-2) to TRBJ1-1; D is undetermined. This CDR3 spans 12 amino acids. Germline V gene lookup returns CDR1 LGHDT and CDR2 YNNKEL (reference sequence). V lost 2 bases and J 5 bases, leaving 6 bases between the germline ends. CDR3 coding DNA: TGTGCCAGCAGCCAAACGAGAACTGAAGCTTTCTTT. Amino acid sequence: CASSQTRTEAFF.

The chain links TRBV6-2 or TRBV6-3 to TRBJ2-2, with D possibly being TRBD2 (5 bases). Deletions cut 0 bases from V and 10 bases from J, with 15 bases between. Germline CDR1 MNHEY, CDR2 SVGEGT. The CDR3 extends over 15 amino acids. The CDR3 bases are TGTGCCAGCAGTTACTCCGACTACGAGTACATGGAGCTGTTTTTT. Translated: CASSYSDYEYMELFF.

CDR3 sequence reads: CASRRTGFRQQETQYF. The DNA of the CDR3 is TGTGCCAGTAGAAGGACAGGGTTTCGTCAACAAGAGACCCAGTACTTC. The chain is built from TRBV19 and TRBJ2-5; 8 bases agree with TRBD1. Germline CDR1 reads LNHDA; CDR2 reads SQIVND (reference sequence). This CDR3 is 16 amino acids long. Trimming took 6 bases from V and 2 from J; bases not matched to a gene: 11.

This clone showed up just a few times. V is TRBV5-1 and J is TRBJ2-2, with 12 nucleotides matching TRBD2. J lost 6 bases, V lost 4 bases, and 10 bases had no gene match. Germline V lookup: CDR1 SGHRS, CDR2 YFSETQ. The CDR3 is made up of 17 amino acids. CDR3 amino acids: CASSAGTSGQRPGELFF. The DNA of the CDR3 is TGCGCCAGCAGCGCGGGGACTAGCGGGCAACGGCCCGGGGAGCTGTTTTTT.

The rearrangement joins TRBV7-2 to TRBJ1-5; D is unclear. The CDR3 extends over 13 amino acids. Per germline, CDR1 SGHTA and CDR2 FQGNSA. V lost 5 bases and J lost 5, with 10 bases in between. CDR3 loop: CASSAVRDQPQHF. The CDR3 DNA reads TGTGCCAGCAGCGCAGTTCGGGATCAGCCCCAGCATTTT.

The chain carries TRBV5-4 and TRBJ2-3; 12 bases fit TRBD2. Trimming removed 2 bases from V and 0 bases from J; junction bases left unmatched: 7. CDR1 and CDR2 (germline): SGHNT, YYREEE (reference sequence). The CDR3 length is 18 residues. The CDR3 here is CASSLWGLAGDSTDTQYF. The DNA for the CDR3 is TGTGCCAGCAGCTTATGGGGACTAGCGGGCGATAGCACAGATACGCAGTATTTT.

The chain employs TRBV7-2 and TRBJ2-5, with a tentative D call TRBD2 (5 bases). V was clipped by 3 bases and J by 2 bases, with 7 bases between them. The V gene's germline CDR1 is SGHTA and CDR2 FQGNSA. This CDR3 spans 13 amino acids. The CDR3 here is CASSFGIQETQYF. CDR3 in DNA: TGTGCCAGCAGCTTCGGGATACAAGAGACCCAGTACTTC.

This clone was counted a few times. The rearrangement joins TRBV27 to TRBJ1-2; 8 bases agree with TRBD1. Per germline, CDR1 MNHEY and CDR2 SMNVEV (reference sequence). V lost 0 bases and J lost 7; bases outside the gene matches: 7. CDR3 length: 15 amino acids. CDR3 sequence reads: CASSLSQGVDGGYTF. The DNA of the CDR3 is TGTGCCAGCAGTTTATCACAGGGGGTTGATGGTGGCTACACCTTC.

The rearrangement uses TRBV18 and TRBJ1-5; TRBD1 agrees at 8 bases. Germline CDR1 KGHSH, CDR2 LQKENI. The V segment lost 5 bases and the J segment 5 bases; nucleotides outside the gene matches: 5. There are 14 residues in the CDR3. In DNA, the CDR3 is TGTGCCAGCTCATCGACAGGGGCCCATCAGCCCCAGCATTTT. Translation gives CASSSTGAHQPQHF. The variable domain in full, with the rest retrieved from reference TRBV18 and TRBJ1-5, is NAGVMQNPRHLVRRRGQEARLRCSPMKGHSHVYWYRQLPEEGLKFMVYLQKENIIDESGMPKERFSAEFPKEGPSILRIQQVVRGDSAAYFCASSSTGAHQPQHFGDGTRLSIL.

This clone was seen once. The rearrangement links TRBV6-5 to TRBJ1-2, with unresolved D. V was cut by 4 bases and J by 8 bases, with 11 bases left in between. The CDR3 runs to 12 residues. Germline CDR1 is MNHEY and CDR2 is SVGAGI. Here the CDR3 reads CASSSWAAGYTF. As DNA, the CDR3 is TGTGCCAGCAGTTCCTGGGCCGCCGGCTACACCTTC.

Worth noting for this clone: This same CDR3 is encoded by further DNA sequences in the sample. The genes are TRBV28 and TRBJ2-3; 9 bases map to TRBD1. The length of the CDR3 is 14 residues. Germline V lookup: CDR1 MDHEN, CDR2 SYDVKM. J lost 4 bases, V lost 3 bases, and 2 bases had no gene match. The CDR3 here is CASSLDRGADTQYF. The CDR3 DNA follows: TGTGCCAGCAGTTTGGACAGGGGTGCAGATACGCAGTATTTT.

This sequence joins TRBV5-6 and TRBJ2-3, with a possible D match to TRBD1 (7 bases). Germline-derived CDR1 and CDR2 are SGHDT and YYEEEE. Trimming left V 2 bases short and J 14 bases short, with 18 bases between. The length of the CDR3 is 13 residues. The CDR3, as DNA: TGTGCCAGCAGCTTTGAGGGGGGACAGCGCTCGTATTTT. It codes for CASSFEGGQRSYF.

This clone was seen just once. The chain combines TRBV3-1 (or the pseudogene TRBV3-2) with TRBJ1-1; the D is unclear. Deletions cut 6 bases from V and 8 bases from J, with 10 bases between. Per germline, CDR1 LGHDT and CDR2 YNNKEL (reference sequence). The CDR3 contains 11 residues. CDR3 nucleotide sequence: TGTGCCAGCAGTCACACGGGCGAAGCTTTCTTT. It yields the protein CASSHTGEAFF.

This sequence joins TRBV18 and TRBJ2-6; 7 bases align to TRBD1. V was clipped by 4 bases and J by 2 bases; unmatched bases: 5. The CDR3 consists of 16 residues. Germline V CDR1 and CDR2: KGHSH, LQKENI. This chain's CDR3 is CASSRGTGAGANVLTF. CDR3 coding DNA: TGTGCCAGCTCACGAGGCACAGGGGCTGGGGCCAACGTCCTGACTTTC.

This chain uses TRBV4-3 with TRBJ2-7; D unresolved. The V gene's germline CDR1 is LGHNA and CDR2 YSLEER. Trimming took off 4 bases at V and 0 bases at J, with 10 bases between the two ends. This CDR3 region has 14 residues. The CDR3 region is CASSLLLGSYEQYF. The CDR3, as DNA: TGCGCCAGCAGCCTCCTACTCGGCTCCTACGAGCAGTACTTC.

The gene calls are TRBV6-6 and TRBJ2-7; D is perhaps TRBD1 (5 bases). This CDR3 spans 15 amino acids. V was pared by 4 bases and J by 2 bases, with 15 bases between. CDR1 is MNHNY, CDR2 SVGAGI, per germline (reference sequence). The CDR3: CASSFRWGEAYEQYF. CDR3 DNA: TGTGCCAGCAGTTTTAGATGGGGCGAAGCCTACGAGCAGTACTTC.

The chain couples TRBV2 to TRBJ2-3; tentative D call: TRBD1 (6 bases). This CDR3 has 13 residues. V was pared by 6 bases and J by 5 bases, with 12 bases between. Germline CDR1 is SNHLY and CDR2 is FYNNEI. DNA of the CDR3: TGTGCCAGCAGGTGGGGGCAGGGAGATACGCAGTATTTT. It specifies CASRWGQGDTQYF.

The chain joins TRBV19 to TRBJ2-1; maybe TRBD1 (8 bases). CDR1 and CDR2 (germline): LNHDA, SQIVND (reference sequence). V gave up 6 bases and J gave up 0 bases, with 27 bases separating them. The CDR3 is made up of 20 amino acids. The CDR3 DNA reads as TGTGCCAGTAGGGGCCTGACAGGGGTACTAGCGCATAGCTCCTACAATGAGCAGTTCTTC. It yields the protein CASRGLTGVLAHSSYNEQFF.

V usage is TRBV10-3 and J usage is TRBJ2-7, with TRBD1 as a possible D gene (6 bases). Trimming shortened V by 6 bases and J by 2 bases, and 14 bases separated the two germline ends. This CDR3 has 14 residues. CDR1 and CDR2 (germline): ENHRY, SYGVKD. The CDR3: CAISPGVPPYEQYF. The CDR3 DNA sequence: TGTGCCATCAGCCCAGGGGTCCCACCCTACGAGCAGTACTTC.

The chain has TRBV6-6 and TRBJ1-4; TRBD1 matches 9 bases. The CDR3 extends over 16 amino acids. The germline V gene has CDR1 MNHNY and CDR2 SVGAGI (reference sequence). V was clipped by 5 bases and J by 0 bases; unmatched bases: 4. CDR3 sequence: CASSHRQGATNEKLFF. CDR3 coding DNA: TGTGCCAGCAGTCATAGACAGGGGGCAACTAATGAAAAACTGTTTTTT.

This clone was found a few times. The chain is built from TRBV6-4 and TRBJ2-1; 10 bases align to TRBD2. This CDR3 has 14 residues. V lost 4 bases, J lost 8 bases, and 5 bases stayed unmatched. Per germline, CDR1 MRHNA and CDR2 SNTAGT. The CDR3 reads CASSVTSGMDEQFF. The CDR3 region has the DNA TGTGCCAGCAGTGTAACTAGCGGGATGGATGAGCAGTTCTTC.

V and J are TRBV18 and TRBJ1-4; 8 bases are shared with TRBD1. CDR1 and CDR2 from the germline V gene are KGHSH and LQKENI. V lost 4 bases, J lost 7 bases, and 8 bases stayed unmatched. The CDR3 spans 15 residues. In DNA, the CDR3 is TGTGCCAGCTCACACGGACAGGGAGAAGTTGAAAAACTGTTTTTT. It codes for CASSHGQGEVEKLFF.

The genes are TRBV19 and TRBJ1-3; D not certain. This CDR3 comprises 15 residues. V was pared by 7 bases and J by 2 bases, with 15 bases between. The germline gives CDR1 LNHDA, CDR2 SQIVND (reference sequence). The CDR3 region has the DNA TGTGCCAGTACTGCGAGTAGAGGGACTGGAAACACCATATATTTT. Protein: CASTASRGTGNTIYF.

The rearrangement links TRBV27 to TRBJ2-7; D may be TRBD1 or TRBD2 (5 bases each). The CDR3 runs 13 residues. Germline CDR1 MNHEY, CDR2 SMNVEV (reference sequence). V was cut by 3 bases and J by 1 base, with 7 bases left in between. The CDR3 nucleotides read TGTGCCAGCAGTTTGTGGGGGTCCTACGAGCAGTACTTC. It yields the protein CASSLWGSYEQYF.

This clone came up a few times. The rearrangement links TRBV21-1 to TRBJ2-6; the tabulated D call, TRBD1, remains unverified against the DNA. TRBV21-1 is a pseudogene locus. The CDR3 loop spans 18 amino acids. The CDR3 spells CASSKLEQASSGANVLTF. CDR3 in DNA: TGTGCCAGCAGCAAGTTGGAACAGGCTTCCTCTGGGGCCAACGTCCTGACTTTC.

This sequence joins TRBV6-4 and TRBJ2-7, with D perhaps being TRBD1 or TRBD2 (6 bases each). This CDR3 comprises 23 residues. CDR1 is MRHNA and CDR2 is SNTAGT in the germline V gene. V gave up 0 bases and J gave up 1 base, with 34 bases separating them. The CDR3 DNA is TGTGCCAGCAGTGACTCTCCCATGTTGTTTAGCGGCCGACGACAGGAGCATTCCTACGAGCAGTACTTC. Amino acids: CASSDSPMLFSGRRQEHSYEQYF.

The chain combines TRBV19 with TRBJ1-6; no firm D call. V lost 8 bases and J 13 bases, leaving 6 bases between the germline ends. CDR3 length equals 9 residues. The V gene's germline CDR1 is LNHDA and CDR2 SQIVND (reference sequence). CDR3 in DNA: TGTGCCAGTGGCACCCCCCTCCACTTT. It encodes CASGTPLHF.

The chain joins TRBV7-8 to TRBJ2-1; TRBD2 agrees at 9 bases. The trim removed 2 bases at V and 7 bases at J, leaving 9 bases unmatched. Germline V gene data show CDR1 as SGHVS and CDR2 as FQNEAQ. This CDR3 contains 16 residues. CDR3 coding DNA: TGTGCCAGCAGCTTAATCAGACTAGCGGAGACGAATGAGCAGTTCTTC. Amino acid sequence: CASSLIRLAETNEQFF.

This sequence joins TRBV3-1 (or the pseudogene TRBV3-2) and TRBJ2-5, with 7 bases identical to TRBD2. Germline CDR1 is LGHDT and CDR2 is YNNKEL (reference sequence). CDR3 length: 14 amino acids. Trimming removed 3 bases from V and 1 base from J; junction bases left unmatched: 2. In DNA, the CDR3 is TGTGCCAGCAGCCAGTGGGAGGGCCAAGAGACCCAGTACTTC. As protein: CASSQWEGQETQYF.

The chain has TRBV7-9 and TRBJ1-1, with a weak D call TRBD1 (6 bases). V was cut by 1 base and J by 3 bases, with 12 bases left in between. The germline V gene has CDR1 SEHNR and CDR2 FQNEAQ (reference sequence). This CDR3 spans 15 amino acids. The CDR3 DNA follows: TGTGCCAGCAGCTTAGTTTTACAGGGCGACACTGAAGCTTTCTTT. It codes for CASSLVLQGDTEAFF.

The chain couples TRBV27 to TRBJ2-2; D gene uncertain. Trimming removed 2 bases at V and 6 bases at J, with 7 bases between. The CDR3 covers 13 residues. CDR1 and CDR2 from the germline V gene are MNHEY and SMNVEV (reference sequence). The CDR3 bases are TGTGCCAGCAGTTTAAGCTCATCCGGGGAGCTGTTTTTT. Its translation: CASSLSSSGELFF.